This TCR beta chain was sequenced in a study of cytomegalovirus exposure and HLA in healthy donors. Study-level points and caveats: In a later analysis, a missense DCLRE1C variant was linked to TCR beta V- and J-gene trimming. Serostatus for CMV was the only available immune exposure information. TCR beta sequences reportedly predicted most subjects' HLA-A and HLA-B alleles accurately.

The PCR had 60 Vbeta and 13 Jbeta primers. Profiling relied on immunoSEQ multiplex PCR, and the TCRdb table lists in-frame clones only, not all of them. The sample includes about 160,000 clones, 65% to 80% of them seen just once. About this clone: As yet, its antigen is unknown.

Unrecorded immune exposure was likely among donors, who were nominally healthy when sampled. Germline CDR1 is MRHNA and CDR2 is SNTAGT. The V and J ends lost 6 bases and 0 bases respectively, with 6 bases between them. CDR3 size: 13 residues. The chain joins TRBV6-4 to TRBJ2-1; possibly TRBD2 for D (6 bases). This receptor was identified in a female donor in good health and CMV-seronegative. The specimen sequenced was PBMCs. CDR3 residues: CASSGSSYNEQFF. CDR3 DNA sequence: TGTGCCAGCAGCGGGAGCTCCTACAATGAGCAGTTCTTC.